The 18 T cell receptor beta chains below all came from one sample that was sequenced in a study of CD4 T cells in relation to SARS-CoV-2 and coronaviruses. Method: immunoSEQ multiplex PCR; TCRdb's copy keeps in-frame clones and lacks some. Of around 41,000 clones listed, around 82% are singletons. Antigens for these TCRs are unknown. Sequences were obtained from naive CD4+ T cells from PBMCs, cultured in vitro. Subset described: naive CD4+ T cells isolated by negative enrichment. These receptors all stem from an adult with COVID-19.

The chain uses TRBV5-1 and TRBJ2-1; 8 bases map to TRBD2. The V and J ends lost 3 bases and 8 bases, in that order; junction bases with no gene match: 7. The CDR3 totals 14 residues. Germline CDR1 reads SGHRS; CDR2 reads YFSETQ. This CDR3 is CASSWSGRGDEQFF. The CDR3, as DNA: TGCGCCAGCAGCTGGAGCGGGAGAGGCGATGAGCAGTTCTTC.

The V call is TRBV29-1, the J call TRBJ2-1; D uncertain. CDR3 length: 14 residues. V gave up 1 base and J gave up 6 bases, with 13 bases separating them. The germline V gene has CDR1 SQVTM and CDR2 ANQGSEA. In nucleotides, the CDR3 is TGCAGCGTTGAAGGGTTAGGTTATTTCAATGAGCAGTTCTTC. Protein product: CSVEGLGYFNEQFF.

The V gene is TRBV5-1, the J gene TRBJ2-7; perhaps TRBD1 as D (7 bases). Trimming cost V 0 bases and J 2 bases, with 12 bases left between them. Germline V gene sequence: CDR1 SGHRS, CDR2 YFSETQ. The CDR3 is 15 amino acids. CDR3 loop: CASSLVAGGTYEQYF. The CDR3 nucleotides are TGCGCCAGCAGCTTGGTGGCAGGGGGGACCTACGAGCAGTACTTC.

The chain uses TRBV18 and TRBJ2-7; weak D call: TRBD1 (6 bases). The V end lost 2 bases, the J end lost 7 bases, and 12 bases lay between the germline ends. Germline-derived CDR1 and CDR2 are KGHSH and LQKENI. The CDR3 is 13 residues long. The CDR3 reads CASSPGQSEEQYF. CDR3 nucleotides: TGTGCCAGCTCACCAGGACAGTCCGAGGAGCAGTACTTC.

The chain recombines TRBV18 with TRBJ2-3; D unresolved. CDR1 KGHSH and CDR2 LQKENI come from the germline V gene. The V end lost 3 bases, the J end lost 5 bases, and 6 bases lay between the germline ends. The CDR3 runs 12 residues. The CDR3: CASSPQGDTQYF. The CDR3 nucleotides are TGTGCCAGCTCACCCCAAGGAGATACGCAGTATTTT.

The V and J genes are TRBV24-1 and TRBJ2-5; D may be TRBD2 (5 bases). Germline lookup yields CDR1 KGHDR and CDR2 SFDVKD. The CDR3 is 12 amino acids. Between the trimmed V and J ends, which lost 1 base and 9 bases, there was a span of 8 bases. CDR3 sequence (DNA): TGTGCCACCAGTGATTTTCAGGAGGCCCAGTACTTC. Translation gives CATSDFQEAQYF.

The chain recombines TRBV5-1 with TRBJ2-5; 7 bases agree with TRBD1. The CDR3 is made up of 17 amino acids. After removal of 4 bases from V and 0 bases from J, the junction contained 12 bases not matched to a gene. Germline V CDR1 and CDR2: SGHRS, YFSETQ. The CDR3 region is CASSLRGQIKYQETQYF. The CDR3 coding sequence is TGCGCCAGCAGCCTGAGGGGACAGATAAAGTACCAAGAGACCCAGTACTTC.

This chain connects TRBV7-9 to TRBJ2-3; no definite D call. The length of the CDR3 is 15 residues. Trimming left V 2 bases short and J 4 bases short, with 13 bases between. The germline V gene encodes CDR1 SEHNR and CDR2 FQNEAQ (reference sequence). The DNA for the CDR3 is TGTGCCAGCAGCTTACCCGAAAGGAGTGCAGATACGCAGTATTTT. This sequence encodes CASSLPERSADTQYF.

The chain is built from TRBV11-2 and TRBJ2-5; the match to TRBD2 covers 10 bases. Germline assignment: CDR1 SGHAT and CDR2 FQNNGV. J was trimmed by 2 bases and V by 5 bases; bases with no gene match: 5. The CDR3 runs to 15 residues. This chain's CDR3 is CASSVRTSGQETQYF. The CDR3 coding sequence is TGTGCCAGCAGCGTTCGGACTAGCGGACAAGAGACCCAGTACTTC. Using reference TRBV11-2 and TRBJ2-5 for the parts outside the CDR3, the full variable domain is EAGVAQSPRYKIIEKRQSVAFWCNPISGHATLYWYQQILGQGPKLLIQFQNNGVVDDSQLPKDRFSAERLKGVDSTLKIQPAKLEDSAVYLCASSVRTSGQETQYFGPGTRLLVL.

The V gene is TRBV5-6, the J gene TRBJ2-5; D gene ambiguous. Per germline, CDR1 SGHDT and CDR2 YYEEEE. Trimming pared 5 bases from V and 4 bases from J, leaving 12 bases between. This CDR3 contains 13 residues. The CDR3 sequence is CASSYTTGETQYF. As DNA, the CDR3 is TGTGCCAGCAGTTATACGACCGGAGAGACCCAGTACTTC. Using reference TRBV5-6 and TRBJ2-5 for the parts outside the CDR3, the full variable domain is DAGVTQSPTHLIKTRGQQVTLRCSPKSGHDTVSWYQQALGQGPQFIFQYYEEEERQRGNFPDRFSGHQFPNYSSELNVNALLLGDSALYLCASSYTTGETQYFGPGTRLLVL.

The V call is TRBV6-4, the J call TRBJ1-2; D perhaps matches TRBD1 (5 bases). With 6 bases removed from V and 7 bases from J, the gap between germline ends came to 15 bases. The CDR3 has 13 amino acids. CDR1 and CDR2 (germline): MRHNA, SNTAGT. CDR3 in DNA: TGTGCCAGCAGCAGTTTCCTGGGGGGTGGCTACACCTTC. Protein: CASSSFLGGGYTF.

The chain has TRBV5-6 and TRBJ2-3, with TRBD1 as a possible D gene (6 bases). The germline gives CDR1 SGHDT, CDR2 YYEEEE. The CDR3 runs to 16 residues. Trimming stripped 4 bases from V and 3 bases from J, with 18 bases between. In nucleotides, the CDR3 is TGTGCCAGCAGCCCGGGACACCTCACGGGGACAGATACGCAGTATTTT. Translating it yields CASSPGHLTGTDTQYF.

The chain has TRBV14 and TRBJ2-5; 10 bases fit TRBD2. The germline CDR1 and CDR2 sequences are SGHDN and FVKESK. The CDR3 is 16 amino acids. After removal of 4 bases from V and 3 bases from J, the junction contained 8 bases not matched to a gene. The CDR3 DNA is TGTGCCAGCAGCCTCGGACTAGCGGACTTCGAAGAGACCCAGTACTTC. Encoded protein: CASSLGLADFEETQYF.

The chain combines TRBV4-1 with TRBJ2-7, with 8 positions matching TRBD2. The CDR3 contains 16 residues. V dropped 1 base and J dropped 0; count of bases not matched to a gene: 5. The V gene's germline CDR1 is MGHRA and CDR2 YSYEKL. CDR3 nucleotide sequence: TGCGCCAGCAGCCAAGGGAATAGCGGGGCCTCCTACGAGCAGTACTTC. It yields the protein CASSQGNSGASYEQYF.

V is TRBV5-8 and J is TRBJ1-1; unclear D gene. Germline loops: CDR1 SGHTS, CDR2 YDEGEE. The CDR3 runs to 13 residues. V was clipped by 3 bases and J by 1 base, with 7 bases between them. The CDR3 nucleotides read TGTGCCAGCAGCTCTCAGCGGAACACTGAAGCTTTCTTT. Translated, it gives CASSSQRNTEAFF.

This sequence joins TRBV20-1 and TRBJ2-5; perhaps TRBD1 as D (6 bases). V gave up 8 bases and J gave up 4 bases, with 11 bases separating them. Germline values: CDR1 DFQATT, CDR2 SNEGSKA (reference sequence). This CDR3 is 11 amino acids long. CDR3 nucleotide sequence: TGCAGTACTTTACAGGGAGAGACCCAGTACTTC. The encoded protein is CSTLQGETQYF.

V usage is TRBV30 and J usage is TRBJ1-5; no definite D call. V gave up 0 bases and J gave up 2 bases, with 8 bases separating them. Per the germline V gene, CDR1 is GTSNPN and CDR2 is SVGIG (reference sequence). The CDR3 extends over 14 amino acids. CDR3 sequence reads: CAWSVHGGNQPQHF. Written as DNA, the CDR3 is TGTGCCTGGAGTGTACATGGCGGCAATCAGCCCCAGCATTTT. The whole variable domain, filled in from reference TRBV30 and TRBJ1-5, reads SQTIHQWPATLVQPVGSPLSLECTVEGTSNPNLYWYRQAAGRGLQLLFYSVGIGQISSEVPQNLSASRPQDRQFILSSKKLLLSDSGFYLCAWSVHGGNQPQHFGDGTRLSIL.

This rearrangement joins TRBV7-2 to TRBJ2-7, with D perhaps TRBD1 (6 bases). This CDR3 comprises 14 residues. Trimming stripped 4 bases from V and 6 bases from J, with 16 bases between. Germline loops: CDR1 SGHTA, CDR2 FQGNSA. The CDR3 DNA reads TGTGCCAGCAGCTACACCATCATAGGGGGCGAGCAGTACTTC. Its translation: CASSYTIIGGEQYF.